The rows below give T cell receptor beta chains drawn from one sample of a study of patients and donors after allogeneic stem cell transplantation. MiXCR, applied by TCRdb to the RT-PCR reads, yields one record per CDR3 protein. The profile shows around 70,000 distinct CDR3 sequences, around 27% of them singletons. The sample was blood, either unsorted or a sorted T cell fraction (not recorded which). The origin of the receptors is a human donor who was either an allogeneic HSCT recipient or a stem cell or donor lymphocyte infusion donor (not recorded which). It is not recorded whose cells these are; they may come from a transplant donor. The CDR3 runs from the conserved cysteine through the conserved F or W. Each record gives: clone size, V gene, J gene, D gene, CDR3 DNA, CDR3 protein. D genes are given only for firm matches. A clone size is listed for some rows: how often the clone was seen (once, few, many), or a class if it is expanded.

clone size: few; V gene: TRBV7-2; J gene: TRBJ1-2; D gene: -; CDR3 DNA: TGTGCCAGCAGCTTAAAGGGGAGGGTTAGGGGCTACACCTTC; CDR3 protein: CASSLKGRVRGYTF
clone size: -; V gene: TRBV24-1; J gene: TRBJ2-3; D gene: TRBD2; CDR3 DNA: TGTGCCACCATGCCAACTAGCGGGAGGGCCACAGATACGCAGTATTTT; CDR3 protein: CATMPTSGRATDTQYF
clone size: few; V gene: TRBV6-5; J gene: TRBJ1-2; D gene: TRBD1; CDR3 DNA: TGTGCCAGCAGTTACTCTGGTGGGACAGGGGGATATGGCTACACCTTC; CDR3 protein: CASSYSGGTGGYGYTF
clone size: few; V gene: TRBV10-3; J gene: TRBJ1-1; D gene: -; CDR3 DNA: TGTGCCATCAGGGGCCCGACTGAAGCTTTCTTT; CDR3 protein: CAIRGPTEAFF
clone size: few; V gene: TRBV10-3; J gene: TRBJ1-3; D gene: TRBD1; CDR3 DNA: TGTGCCATCAGTGAGTTGGGGACAGTCTCTGGAAACACCATATATTTT; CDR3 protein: CAISELGTVSGNTIYF
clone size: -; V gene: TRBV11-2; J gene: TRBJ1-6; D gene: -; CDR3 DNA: TGTGCCAGCAAACCGGCCTATAATTCACCCCTCCACTTT; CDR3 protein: CASKPAYNSPLHF
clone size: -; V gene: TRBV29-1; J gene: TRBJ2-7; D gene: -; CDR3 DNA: TGCAGCGTGACCCCCGAGGGTCACGAGCAGTACTTC; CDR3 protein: CSVTPEGHEQYF
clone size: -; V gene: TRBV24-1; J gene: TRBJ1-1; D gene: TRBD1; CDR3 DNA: TGTGCCACCAGTGATTTTCAGGGGGCTGAAGCTTTCTTT; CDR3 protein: CATSDFQGAEAFF
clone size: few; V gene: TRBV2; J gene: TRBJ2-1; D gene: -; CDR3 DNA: TGTGCCAGCAGTGCTGAGACATCATCTTACAATGAGCAGTTCTTC; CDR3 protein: CASSAETSSYNEQFF
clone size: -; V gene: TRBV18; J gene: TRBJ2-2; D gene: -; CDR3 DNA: TGTGCCAGCTCACCACCGCCTGAAACCGGGGAGCTGTTTTTT; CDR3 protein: CASSPPPETGELFF
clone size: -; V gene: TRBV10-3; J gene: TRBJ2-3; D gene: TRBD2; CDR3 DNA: TGTGCCATCAGTGGACCAAAACTAGCGGCCTTCACAGATACGCAGTATTTT; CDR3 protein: CAISGPKLAAFTDTQYF
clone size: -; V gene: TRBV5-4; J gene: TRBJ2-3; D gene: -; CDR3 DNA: TGTGCCAGCAGCTTGTCGGGGTTAGATACGCAGTATTTT; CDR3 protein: CASSLSGLDTQYF
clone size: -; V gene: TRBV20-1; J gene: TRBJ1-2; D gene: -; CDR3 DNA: TGCAGTGCCAAAACGGGGCAGGGCTCAATGAAGCGTTATGGCTACACCTTC; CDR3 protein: CSAKTGQGSMKRYGYTF
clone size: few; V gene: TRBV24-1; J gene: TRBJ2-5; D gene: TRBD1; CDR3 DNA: TGTGCCACCAGTGACCCGGGACAGGGTCAGGAGACCCAGTACTTC; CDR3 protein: CATSDPGQGQETQYF
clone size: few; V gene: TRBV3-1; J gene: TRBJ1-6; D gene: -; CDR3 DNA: TGTGCCAGCAGCCACTCGTATTCACCCCTCCACTTT; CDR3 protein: CASSHSYSPLHF
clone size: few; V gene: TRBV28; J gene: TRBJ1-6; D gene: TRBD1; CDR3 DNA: TGTGCCAGCAGGACAGGGTCGCGGAATTCACCCCTCCACTTT; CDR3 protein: CASRTGSRNSPLHF
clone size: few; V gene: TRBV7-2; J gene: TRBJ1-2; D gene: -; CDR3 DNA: TGTGCCAGCAGCCGGAACAGGGTCAGCTATGGCTACACCTTC; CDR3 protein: CASSRNRVSYGYTF